Listed below are T cell receptor beta chains from one sample, sequenced in a study of cytomegalovirus exposure and HLA in healthy donors. The assay was immunoSEQ multiplex PCR, and TCRdb's table has in-frame clones only and misses some. The data contain more than 130,000 clones, around 77% of them singletons. The sequencing sample was made of PBMCs. These receptors were obtained from a man aged 30 to 45 in good health and CMV-seronegative. The CDR3 runs from the conserved cysteine through the conserved F or W. A D gene is named only where the DNA matches it firmly. Expanded clones get a size class; other rows say once, few or many, or leave the size out.

j_gene: TRBJ1-1
abundance: .
v_gene: TRBV28
d_gene: TRBD1
CDR3nt: TGTGCCAGCAGAACAGAGGACAGGGAGCGGGCTTTCTTT
CDR3aa: CASRTEDRERAFF

j_gene: TRBJ2-7
abundance: few
v_gene: TRBV5-1
d_gene: TRBD1
CDR3nt: TGCGCCAGCAGCTCCGGGACAGGACCTTACGAGCAGTACTTC
CDR3aa: CASSSGTGPYEQYF

j_gene: TRBJ2-7
abundance: .
v_gene: TRBV18
d_gene: .
CDR3nt: TGTGCCAGCTCACCTGAGGGGGTACCCTCCTACGAGCAGTACTTC
CDR3aa: CASSPEGVPSYEQYF

j_gene: TRBJ2-5
abundance: .
v_gene: TRBV29-1
d_gene: TRBD1
CDR3nt: TGCAGCGCCCCGGGAGGGACAGGGGGCGGCGAGACCCAGTACTTC
CDR3aa: CSAPGGTGGGETQYF

j_gene: TRBJ1-4
abundance: few
v_gene: TRBV6-5
d_gene: TRBD1
CDR3nt: TGTGCCAGCAACCCCGGACAGGGGGCTGAAAAACTGTTTTTT
CDR3aa: CASNPGQGAEKLFF

j_gene: TRBJ1-2
abundance: .
v_gene: TRBV6-5
d_gene: TRBD1
CDR3nt: TGTGCCAGCAGCAAGACCCTAGACAGGGGGGATGGCTACACCTTC
CDR3aa: CASSKTLDRGDGYTF

j_gene: TRBJ2-5
abundance: .
v_gene: TRBV5-4
d_gene: .
CDR3nt: TGTGCCAGCAGCTTGGATAGTAGCGGAGAAGAGACCCAGTACTTC
CDR3aa: CASSLDSSGEETQYF

j_gene: TRBJ1-5
abundance: .
v_gene: TRBV28
d_gene: .
CDR3nt: TGTGCCAGCAGTTTACACAGTACCTATCAGCCCCAGCATTTT
CDR3aa: CASSLHSTYQPQHF

j_gene: TRBJ1-4
abundance: .
v_gene: TRBV7-8
d_gene: .
CDR3nt: TGTGCCAGCAGCTCAGACACAACTAATGAAAAACTGTTTTTT
CDR3aa: CASSSDTTNEKLFF

j_gene: TRBJ2-3
abundance: .
v_gene: TRBV15
d_gene: .
CDR3nt: TGTGCCACCAGCGGAGGGACAGAGCCCACAGATACGCAGTATTTT
CDR3aa: CATSGGTEPTDTQYF

j_gene: TRBJ1-5
abundance: .
v_gene: TRBV4-1
d_gene: .
CDR3nt: TGCGCCAGCAGCCAGACTGATAGCAATCAGCCCCAGAATTTT
CDR3aa: CASSQTDSNQPQNF

j_gene: TRBJ2-3
abundance: .
v_gene: TRBV9
d_gene: TRBD2
CDR3nt: TGTGCCAGCACCAAAGATCGACTAGCGGGAGGCGGCACAGATACGCAGTATTTT
CDR3aa: CASTKDRLAGGGTDTQYF

j_gene: TRBJ1-3
abundance: .
v_gene: TRBV4-1
d_gene: TRBD1
CDR3nt: TGCGCCAGCAGCCAACTGGGACAGGGGGATCAGAGCTCTGGAAACACCATATATTTT
CDR3aa: CASSQLGQGDQSSGNTIYF

j_gene: TRBJ1-2
abundance: .
v_gene: TRBV28
d_gene: .
CDR3nt: TGTGCCAGCAGTTACGGGGGGCTGAGCTATGGCTACACCTTC
CDR3aa: CASSYGGLSYGYTF

j_gene: TRBJ2-7
abundance: .
v_gene: TRBV9
d_gene: .
CDR3nt: TGTGCCAGCAGCGTGACGGGACAAAAGAACTACGAGCAGTACTTC
CDR3aa: CASSVTGQKNYEQYF

j_gene: TRBJ2-7
abundance: .
v_gene: TRBV6-5
d_gene: .
CDR3nt: TGTGCCAGCAGTTACTCCGCGACAGAGCCCTACGAGCAGTACTTC
CDR3aa: CASSYSATEPYEQYF

j_gene: TRBJ1-1
abundance: .
v_gene: TRBV4-1
d_gene: .
CDR3nt: TGCGCCAGCAGCCCCCGACAGATGAACACTGAAGCTTTCTTT
CDR3aa: CASSPRQMNTEAFF

j_gene: TRBJ1-1
abundance: .
v_gene: TRBV19
d_gene: .
CDR3nt: TGTGCCAGTAGTATCCCAACTATGAACACTGAAGCTTTCTTT
CDR3aa: CASSIPTMNTEAFF

j_gene: TRBJ2-3
abundance: once
v_gene: TRBV28
d_gene: .
CDR3nt: TGTGCCAGCAGTTTATGCGGGAGTGTAGGATGCACAGATACGCAGTATTTT
CDR3aa: CASSLCGSVGCTDTQYF

j_gene: TRBJ2-7
abundance: .
v_gene: TRBV2
d_gene: .
CDR3nt: TGTGCCAGCAGTGAATTTGGGACTGTCATCTACGAGCAGTACTTC
CDR3aa: CASSEFGTVIYEQYF

j_gene: TRBJ1-1
abundance: .
v_gene: TRBV5-5
d_gene: .
CDR3nt: TGTGCCAGCAGCTTGGCCGTGGAGAGCACTGAAGCTTTCTTT
CDR3aa: CASSLAVESTEAFF

j_gene: TRBJ1-5
abundance: .
v_gene: TRBV6-5
d_gene: TRBD1
CDR3nt: TGTGCCAGCAGTCCCTCAGGGGCAGGGGGTCAGCCCCAGCATTTT
CDR3aa: CASSPSGAGGQPQHF

j_gene: TRBJ1-5
abundance: .
v_gene: TRBV15
d_gene: TRBD1
CDR3nt: TGTGCCACCAGCAAACTACAGGGGGGCAATCAGCCCCAGCATTTT
CDR3aa: CATSKLQGGNQPQHF

j_gene: TRBJ1-5
abundance: .
v_gene: TRBV28
d_gene: TRBD1
CDR3nt: TGTGCCAGCAGTTCGGAGGGACAGGGGCGGGAGCCCCAGCATTTT
CDR3aa: CASSSEGQGREPQHF

j_gene: TRBJ2-6
abundance: .
v_gene: TRBV7-3
d_gene: .
CDR3nt: TGTGCCAGCAGCTTAATGGGTCCAGGGTCTGGGGCCAACGTCCTGACTTTC
CDR3aa: CASSLMGPGSGANVLTF

j_gene: TRBJ1-1
abundance: .
v_gene: TRBV18
d_gene: .
CDR3nt: TGTGCCAGCTCACCATCATCGGGGTCGGAGAACACTGAAGCTTTCTTT
CDR3aa: CASSPSSGSENTEAFF

j_gene: TRBJ1-1
abundance: .
v_gene: TRBV7-8
d_gene: .
CDR3nt: TGTGCCAGCAGCACAGCAGGGTTAACTGAAGCTTTCTTT
CDR3aa: CASSTAGLTEAFF

j_gene: TRBJ1-2
abundance: once
v_gene: TRBV5-8
d_gene: TRBD1
CDR3nt: TGTGCCAGCAGCCCGGGACAGGGAGGAGGCCCCAACACCTTC
CDR3aa: CASSPGQGGGPNTF

j_gene: TRBJ2-7
abundance: .
v_gene: TRBV5-1
d_gene: TRBD1
CDR3nt: TGCGCCAGCAGCACCGGACAGGGACCCTACGAGCAGTACTTC
CDR3aa: CASSTGQGPYEQYF

j_gene: TRBJ2-7
abundance: .
v_gene: TRBV4-1
d_gene: .
CDR3nt: TGCGCCAGCAGCCAAGAATCGGGGTTTACCTACTACGAGCAGTACTTC
CDR3aa: CASSQESGFTYYEQYF

j_gene: TRBJ2-7
abundance: once
v_gene: TRBV5-1
d_gene: TRBD1
CDR3nt: TGCGCCAGCAGCCCCCGGGACAGGGCTGTCGAGCAGTACTTC
CDR3aa: CASSPRDRAVEQYF

j_gene: TRBJ2-3
abundance: .
v_gene: TRBV5-1
d_gene: TRBD2
CDR3nt: TGCGCCAGCAGCTCCGGGACTAGCGGGATAGATACGCAGTATTTT
CDR3aa: CASSSGTSGIDTQYF

j_gene: TRBJ2-1
abundance: .
v_gene: TRBV28
d_gene: .
CDR3nt: TGTGCCAGCAGTTCCTCGACTAGTCAACCGTTCTTC
CDR3aa: CASSSSTSQPFF

j_gene: TRBJ2-7
abundance: .
v_gene: TRBV4-1
d_gene: .
CDR3nt: TGCGCCAGCAGGGGGGCGGGAGAGACCTACGAGCAGTACTTC
CDR3aa: CASRGAGETYEQYF

j_gene: TRBJ1-2
abundance: .
v_gene: TRBV28
d_gene: .
CDR3nt: TGTGCCAGCAGTTTCCCAAACTATGGCTACACCTTC
CDR3aa: CASSFPNYGYTF